The present T cell receptor (beta chain) was sequenced within a study of T cell repertoires in cytomegalovirus infection (dated by TCRdb to about 2019). Concerning the study at large: Because public TCR beta signatures pointed to carriage of CMV infection together with the matching HLA type, the HLA type of each donor mattered for the analysis.

As regards this clonotype: This clone's antigen is unknown. The input lacks base qualities; no much larger clone sits a single base away.

This sample was sequenced with an Illumina HiSeq 1500. TCRdb took the public reads, trimmed them with fastp at Q25, ran MiXCR for clone calling and kept in-frame beta chains. One record per CDR3 amino acid sequence lists the most common genes and DNA. This sample gives just under 550,000 distinct CDR3 sequences in total; more than 20% of them show up just once. Of the sample, roughly 13% is held by the ten largest clones. The junction carries 16 bases between V and J, which are trimmed by 6 bases and 7 bases respectively. CDR3 length: 14 amino acids, cysteine to phenylalanine. Here the CDR3 DNA is all that survives: 42 bases in frame from base 1. Reading the germline V gene gives CDR1 WSHSY and CDR2 SAAADI. Broad study findings and their caveats: Carriers of CMV infection plus the relevant HLA type were discriminated by the cumulative frequency of public TCR beta family members in the study cohort and in an independent roughly 320-donor cohort. The ex vivo response was dominated by HLA-C-restricted CMV-specific TCR beta clonotypes, which also provided the single most frequent clonotype in two of eight donors.

Here the chain combines TRBV10-2 and TRBJ1-5, with a weak D call of TRBD1 (5 bases match). Sample: PBMCs. The TCR sequence derives from a human donor in good health (CMV status not recorded). Some clones in this sample may be carry-over from other donors' samples. The nucleotides read TGCGCCAGCAGATCCAGAGGGGAGTGGCAGCCCCAGCATTTT. It translates as CASRSRGEWQPQHF.